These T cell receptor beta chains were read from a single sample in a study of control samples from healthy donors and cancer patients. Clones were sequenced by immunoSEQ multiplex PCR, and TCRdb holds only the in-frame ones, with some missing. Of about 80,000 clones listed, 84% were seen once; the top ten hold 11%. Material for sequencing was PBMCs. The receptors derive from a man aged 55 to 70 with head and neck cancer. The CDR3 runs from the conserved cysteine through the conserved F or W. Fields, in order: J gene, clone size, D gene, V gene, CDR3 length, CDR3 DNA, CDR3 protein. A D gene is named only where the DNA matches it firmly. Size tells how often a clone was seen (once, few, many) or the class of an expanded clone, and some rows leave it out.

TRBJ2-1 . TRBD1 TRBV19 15 TGTGCCAGTAGTCAAGAGGGGACAGGGAACAATGAGCAGTTCTTC CASSQEGTGNNEQFF
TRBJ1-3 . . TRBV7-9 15 TGTGCCAGCACCAGGACAACAAACTCTGGAAACACCATATATTTT CASTRTTNSGNTIYF
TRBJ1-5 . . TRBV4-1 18 TGCGCCAGCAGCCAACATCAAATAAGGGGGGGGGTTTATCAGCCCCAGCATTTT CASSQHQIRGGVYQPQHF
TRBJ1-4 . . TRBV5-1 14 TGCGCCAGCAGCTTGGTTGGCGGGGATGAAAAACTGTTTTTT CASSLVGGDEKLFF
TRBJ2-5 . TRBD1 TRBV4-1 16 TGCGCCAGCAGCCGCGAACCCGGACAGGGGCAAGAGACCCAGTACTTC CASSREPGQGQETQYF
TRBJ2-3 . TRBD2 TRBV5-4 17 TGTGCCAGCAGCTGGGGGGGGACTAGCGGGATCAGAGATACGCAGTATTTT CASSWGGTSGIRDTQYF
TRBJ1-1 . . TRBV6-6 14 TGTGCCAGCAGCGACTTCCGGGGGAACACTGAAGCTTTCTTT CASSDFRGNTEAFF
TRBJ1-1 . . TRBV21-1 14 TGTGCCAGAAAGGGCGGTGAGGCGGTAACTGAAGCTTTCTTT CARKGGEAVTEAFF
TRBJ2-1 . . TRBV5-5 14 TGTGCCAGCAGCCCGAACCGGTACTGGAATGAGCAGTTCTTC CASSPNRYWNEQFF
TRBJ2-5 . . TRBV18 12 TGTGCCAGCTCACGGACCCAAGAGACCCAGTACTTC CASSRTQETQYF
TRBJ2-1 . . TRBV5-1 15 TGCGCCAGCAGCTTGAACAGGCAGCCAGTAACTGAGCAGTTCTTC CASSLNRQPVTEQFF
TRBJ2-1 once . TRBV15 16 TGTGCCACCAGCGGAGGGACAGCCCTGAGCTACAATGAGCAGTTCTTC CATSGGTALSYNEQFF
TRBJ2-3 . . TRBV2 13 TGTGCCAGCAGCCAACAGGGCATTGGTACGCAGTATTTT CASSQQGIGTQYF
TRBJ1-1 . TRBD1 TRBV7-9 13 TGTGCCAGCAGCGCTACAGGGGGCACTGAAGCTTTCTTT CASSATGGTEAFF
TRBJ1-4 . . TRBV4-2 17 TGTGCCAGCAGCCAAGTCTCGGGCAGTCCAACTAATGAAAAACTGTTTTTT CASSQVSGSPTNEKLFF
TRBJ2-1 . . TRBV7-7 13 TGTGCCAGCAGCTTAGGAGAGGGCAATGAGCAGTTCTTC CASSLGEGNEQFF
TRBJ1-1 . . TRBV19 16 TGTGCCAGTAGTTTAACGGTGGGGGCAGGGAACACTGAAGCTTTCTTT CASSLTVGAGNTEAFF
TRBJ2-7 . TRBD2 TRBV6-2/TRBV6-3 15 TGTGCCAGCAGTTACCCTGGCGGGAGTTTTGACGAGCAGTACTTC CASSYPGGSFDEQYF
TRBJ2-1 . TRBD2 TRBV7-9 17 TGTGCCAGCAGCTTAGGGGTTGCTAGCGGGAGTCGCAATGAGCAGTTCTTC CASSLGVASGSRNEQFF
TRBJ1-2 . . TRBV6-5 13 TGTGCCAGCAGTTACACCGCACAGTATGGCTACACCTTC CASSYTAQYGYTF
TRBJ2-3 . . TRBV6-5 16 TGTGCCAGCAGTTACAGATTATCCCCTCGGGGGGATACGCAGTATTTT CASSYRLSPRGDTQYF
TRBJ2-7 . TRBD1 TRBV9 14 TGTGCCAGCAGCGTAGAGGGGACAGGGTACGAGCAGTACTTC CASSVEGTGYEQYF
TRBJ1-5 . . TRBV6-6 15 TGTGCCAGCAGTTACTCGAGTACAGGGAGTCAGCCCCAGCATTTT CASSYSSTGSQPQHF
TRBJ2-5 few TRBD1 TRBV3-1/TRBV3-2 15 TGTGCCAGCAGCCCGGGACAGGGGGCTGGGGAGACCCAGTACTTC CASSPGQGAGETQYF
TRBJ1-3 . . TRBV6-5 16 TGTGCCAGCAGTTACTCAGGACGGTTCTCTGGAAACACCATATATTTT CASSYSGRFSGNTIYF
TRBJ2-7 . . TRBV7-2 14 TGTGCCAGCAGCGTATACAGGGACTCCTACGAGCAGTACTTC CASSVYRDSYEQYF
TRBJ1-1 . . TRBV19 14 TGTGCCAGTAGTATAGTAGCCAGGGGAACTGAAGCTTTCTTT CASSIVARGTEAFF
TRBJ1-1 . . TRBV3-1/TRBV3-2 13 TGTGCCAGCAGCCAAGAAAGGTATACTGAAGCTTTCTTT CASSQERYTEAFF
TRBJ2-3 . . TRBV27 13 TGTGCCAGCAGTCGCCTTCGGGGAGATACGCAGTATTTT CASSRLRGDTQYF
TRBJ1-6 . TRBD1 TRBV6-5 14 TGTGCCAGCCAAGGAGGTTCAGGGGGTATTCCCCTCCACTTT CASQGGSGGIPLHF
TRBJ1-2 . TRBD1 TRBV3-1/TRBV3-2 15 TGTGCCAGCAGCCAACGCCAGGGACAGGGGTCTGGCTACACCTTC CASSQRQGQGSGYTF
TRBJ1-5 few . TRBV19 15 TGTGCCAGTAGTATTAGGGGGGCGAGCAATCAGCCCCAGCATTTT CASSIRGASNQPQHF
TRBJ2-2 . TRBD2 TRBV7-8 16 TGTGCCAGCAGCTTGAGACTAGCGGGAGAACACGGGGAGCTGTTTTTT CASSLRLAGEHGELFF
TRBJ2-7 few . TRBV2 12 TGTGCCAGCACGACCGTCAACTACGAGCAGTACTTC CASTTVNYEQYF
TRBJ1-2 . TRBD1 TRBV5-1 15 TGCGCCAGCAGCTGGGACAGGGTGGGGGATGATGGCTACACCTTC CASSWDRVGDDGYTF
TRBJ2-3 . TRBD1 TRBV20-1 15 TGCAGTGCTAGTCAAAGGACAGGGAACACAGATACGCAGTATTTT CSASQRTGNTDTQYF
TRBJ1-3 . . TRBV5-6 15 TGTGCCAGCAGCTTGGGAGTTACCCCGGGAAACACCATATATTTT CASSLGVTPGNTIYF
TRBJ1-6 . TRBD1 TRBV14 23 TGTGCCAGCAGCCAAAGGACGGGACAGTCTAGTACCAAGGCCAGCTCCTATAATTCACCCCTCCACTTT CASSQRTGQSSTKASSYNSPLHF
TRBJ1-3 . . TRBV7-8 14 TGTGCCAGCAGCTCTGATTACTCTGGAAACACCATATATTTT CASSSDYSGNTIYF
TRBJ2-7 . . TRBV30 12 TGTGCCTGGAGTGTACTGTGGGGCCTGCAGTACTTC CAWSVLWGLQYF
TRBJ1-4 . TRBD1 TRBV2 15 TGTGCCAGCAGGGCCCTGACAGGGGCTCTAGGGCGACTGTTTTTT CASRALTGALGRLFF
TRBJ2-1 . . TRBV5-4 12 TGTGCCAGCAGCCACTTCGGGGATGAGCAGTTCTTC CASSHFGDEQFF
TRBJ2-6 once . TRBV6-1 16 TGTGCCAGCAGTCAAGCGGGTGGAACTGGGGCCAACGTCCTGACTTTC CASSQAGGTGANVLTF
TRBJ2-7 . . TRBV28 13 TGTGCCAGCAGTCCCCAACCCCACGGCGAGCAGTACTTC CASSPQPHGEQYF
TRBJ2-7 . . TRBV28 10 TGTGCCATTACATCAGGAGAGCAGTACTTC CAITSGEQYF
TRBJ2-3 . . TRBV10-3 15 TGTGCCATCAGTGAAGACAATCTTTCCACAGATACGCAGTATTTT CAISEDNLSTDTQYF
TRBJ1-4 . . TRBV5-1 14 TGCGCCAGCAGCTTGGGGCCTGTTGGCGAAAAACTGTTTTTT CASSLGPVGEKLFF
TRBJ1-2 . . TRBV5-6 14 TGTGCCAGCAGCTTAAGGGCAGGTCCGGGCGGCTACACCTTC CASSLRAGPGGYTF